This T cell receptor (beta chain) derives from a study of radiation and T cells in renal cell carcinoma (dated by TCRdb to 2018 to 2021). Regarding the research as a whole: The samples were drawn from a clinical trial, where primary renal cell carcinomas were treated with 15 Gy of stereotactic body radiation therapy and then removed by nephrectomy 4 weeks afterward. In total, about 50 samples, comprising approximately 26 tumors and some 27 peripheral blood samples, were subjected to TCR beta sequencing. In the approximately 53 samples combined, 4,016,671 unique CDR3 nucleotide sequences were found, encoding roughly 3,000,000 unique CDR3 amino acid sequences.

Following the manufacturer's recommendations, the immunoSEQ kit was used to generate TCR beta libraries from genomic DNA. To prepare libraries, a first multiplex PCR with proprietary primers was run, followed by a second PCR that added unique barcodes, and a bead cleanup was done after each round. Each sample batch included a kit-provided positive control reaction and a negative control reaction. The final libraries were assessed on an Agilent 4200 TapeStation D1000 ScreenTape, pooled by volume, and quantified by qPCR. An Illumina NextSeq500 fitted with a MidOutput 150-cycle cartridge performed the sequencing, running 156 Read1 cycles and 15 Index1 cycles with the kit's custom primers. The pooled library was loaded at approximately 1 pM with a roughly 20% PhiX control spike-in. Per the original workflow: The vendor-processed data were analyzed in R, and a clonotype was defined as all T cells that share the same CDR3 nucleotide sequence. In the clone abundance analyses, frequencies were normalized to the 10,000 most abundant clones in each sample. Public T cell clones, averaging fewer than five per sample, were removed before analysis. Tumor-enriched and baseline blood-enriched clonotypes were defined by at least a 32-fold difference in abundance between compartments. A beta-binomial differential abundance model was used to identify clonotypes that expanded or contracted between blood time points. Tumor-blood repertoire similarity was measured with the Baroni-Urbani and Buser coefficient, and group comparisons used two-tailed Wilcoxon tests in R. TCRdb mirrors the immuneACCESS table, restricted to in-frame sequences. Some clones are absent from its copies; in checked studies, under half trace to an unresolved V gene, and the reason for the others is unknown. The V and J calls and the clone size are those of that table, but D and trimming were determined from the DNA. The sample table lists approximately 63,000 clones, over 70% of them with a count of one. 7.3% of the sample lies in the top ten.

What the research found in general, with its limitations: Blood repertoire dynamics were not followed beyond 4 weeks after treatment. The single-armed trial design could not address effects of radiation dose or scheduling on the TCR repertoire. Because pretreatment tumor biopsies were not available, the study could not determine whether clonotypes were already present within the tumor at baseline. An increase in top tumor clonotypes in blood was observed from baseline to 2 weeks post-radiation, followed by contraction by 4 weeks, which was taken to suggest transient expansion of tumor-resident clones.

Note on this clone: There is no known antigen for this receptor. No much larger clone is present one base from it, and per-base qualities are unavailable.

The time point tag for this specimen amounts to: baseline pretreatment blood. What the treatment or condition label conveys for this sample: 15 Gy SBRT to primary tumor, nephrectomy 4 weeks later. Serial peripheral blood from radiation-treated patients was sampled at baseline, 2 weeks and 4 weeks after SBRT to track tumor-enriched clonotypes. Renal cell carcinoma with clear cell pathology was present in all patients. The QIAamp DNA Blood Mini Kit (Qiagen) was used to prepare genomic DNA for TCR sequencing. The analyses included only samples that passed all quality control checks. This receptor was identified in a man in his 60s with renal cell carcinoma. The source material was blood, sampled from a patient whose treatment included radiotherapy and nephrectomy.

The CDR3 region reads CASSLKGMGNQPQHF. The base sequence is TGTGCCAGCAGCTTAAAGGGGATGGGAAATCAGCCCCAGCATTTT. This chain joins TRBV7-2 to TRBJ1-5; a tentative D call is TRBD1 (5 bases match). Per the germline V gene, SGHTA is the CDR1 and FQGNSA is the CDR2. The CDR3 measures 15 amino acids from cysteine to phenylalanine. The retained sequence is limited to the CDR3, 45 bases, with the frame set at the first base. V and J lose 2 bases and 4 bases, and a span of 12 bases separates them.